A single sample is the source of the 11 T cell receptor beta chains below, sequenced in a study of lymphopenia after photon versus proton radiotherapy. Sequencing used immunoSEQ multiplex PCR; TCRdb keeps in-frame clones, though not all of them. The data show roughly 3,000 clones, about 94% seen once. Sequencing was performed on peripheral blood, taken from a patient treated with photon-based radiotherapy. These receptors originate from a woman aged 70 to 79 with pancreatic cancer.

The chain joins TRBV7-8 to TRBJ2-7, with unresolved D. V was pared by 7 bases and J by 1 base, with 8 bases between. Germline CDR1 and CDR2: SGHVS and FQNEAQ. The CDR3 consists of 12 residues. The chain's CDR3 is CASKGRSYEQYF. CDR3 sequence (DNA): TGTGCCAGCAAGGGCAGATCCTACGAGCAGTACTTC.

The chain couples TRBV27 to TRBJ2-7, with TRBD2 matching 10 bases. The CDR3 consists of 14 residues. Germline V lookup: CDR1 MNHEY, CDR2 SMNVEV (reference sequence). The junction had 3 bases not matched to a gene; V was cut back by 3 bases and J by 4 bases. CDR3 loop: CASSFTSGTYEQYF. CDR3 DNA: TGTGCCAGCAGTTTCACTAGCGGGACTTACGAGCAGTACTTC.

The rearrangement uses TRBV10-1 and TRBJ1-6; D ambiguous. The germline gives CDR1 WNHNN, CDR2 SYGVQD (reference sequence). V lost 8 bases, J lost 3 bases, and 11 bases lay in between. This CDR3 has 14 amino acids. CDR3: CASYVENYNSPLHF. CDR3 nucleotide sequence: TGCGCCAGCTACGTAGAGAACTATAATTCACCCCTCCACTTT.

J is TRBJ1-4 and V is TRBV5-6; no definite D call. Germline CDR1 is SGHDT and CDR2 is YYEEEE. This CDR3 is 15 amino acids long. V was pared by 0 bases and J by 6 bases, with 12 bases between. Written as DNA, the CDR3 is TGTGCCAGCAGCTTGGCCGGGCCTACGGATGAAAAACTGTTTTTT. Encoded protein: CASSLAGPTDEKLFF.

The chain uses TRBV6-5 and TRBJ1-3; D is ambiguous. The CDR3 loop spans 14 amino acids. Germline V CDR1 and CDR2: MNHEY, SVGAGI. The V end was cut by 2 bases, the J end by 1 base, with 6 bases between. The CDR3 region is CASSYRVSGNTIYF. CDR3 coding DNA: TGTGCCAGCAGTTACCGCGTATCTGGAAACACCATATATTTT.

The CDR3 is CASSQPPGQGGSGANVLTF. In DNA form, the CDR3 reads TGCGCCAGCAGCCAGCCCCCGGGACAGGGGGGATCTGGGGCCAACGTCCTGACTTTC. The chain uses TRBV4-3 and TRBJ2-6; 11 nucleotides line up with TRBD1. Germline lookup yields CDR1 LGHNA and CDR2 YSLEER. The CDR3 loop spans 19 amino acids. J gave up 1 base and V 3 bases, and 8 bases lay outside the gene matches.

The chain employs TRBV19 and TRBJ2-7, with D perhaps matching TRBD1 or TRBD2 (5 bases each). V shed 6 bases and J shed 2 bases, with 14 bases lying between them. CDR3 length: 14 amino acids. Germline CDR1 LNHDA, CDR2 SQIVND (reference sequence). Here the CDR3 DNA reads TGTGCCAGTAGCCTTCGGGACGGACCCTACGAGCAGTACTTC. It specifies CASSLRDGPYEQYF.

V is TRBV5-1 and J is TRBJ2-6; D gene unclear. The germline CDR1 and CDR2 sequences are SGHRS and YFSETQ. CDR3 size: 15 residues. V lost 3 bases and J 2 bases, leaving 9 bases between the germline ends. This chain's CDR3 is CASSSDIAGANVLTF. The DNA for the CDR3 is TGCGCCAGCAGCTCCGACATAGCTGGGGCCAACGTCCTGACTTTC.

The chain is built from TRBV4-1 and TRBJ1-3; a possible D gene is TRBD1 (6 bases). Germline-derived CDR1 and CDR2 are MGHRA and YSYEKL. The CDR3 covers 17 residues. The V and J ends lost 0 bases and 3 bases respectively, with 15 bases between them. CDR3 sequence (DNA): TGCGCCAGCAGCCAAGATTTCGGAAGGGGGGGTGGAAACACCATATATTTT. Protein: CASSQDFGRGGGNTIYF.

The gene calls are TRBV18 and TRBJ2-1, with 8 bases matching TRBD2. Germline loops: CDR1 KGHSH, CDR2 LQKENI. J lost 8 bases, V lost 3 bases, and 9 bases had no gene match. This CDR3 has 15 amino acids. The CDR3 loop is CASSPSAGVVYEQFF. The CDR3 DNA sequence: TGTGCCAGCTCACCTTCAGCGGGAGTAGTTTATGAGCAGTTCTTC.

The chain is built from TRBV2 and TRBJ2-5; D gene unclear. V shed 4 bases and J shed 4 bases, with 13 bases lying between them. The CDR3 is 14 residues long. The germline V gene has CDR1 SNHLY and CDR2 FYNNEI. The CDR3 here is CASSVRTVGETQYF. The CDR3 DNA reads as TGTGCCAGCAGTGTCAGGACGGTTGGAGAGACCCAGTACTTC.